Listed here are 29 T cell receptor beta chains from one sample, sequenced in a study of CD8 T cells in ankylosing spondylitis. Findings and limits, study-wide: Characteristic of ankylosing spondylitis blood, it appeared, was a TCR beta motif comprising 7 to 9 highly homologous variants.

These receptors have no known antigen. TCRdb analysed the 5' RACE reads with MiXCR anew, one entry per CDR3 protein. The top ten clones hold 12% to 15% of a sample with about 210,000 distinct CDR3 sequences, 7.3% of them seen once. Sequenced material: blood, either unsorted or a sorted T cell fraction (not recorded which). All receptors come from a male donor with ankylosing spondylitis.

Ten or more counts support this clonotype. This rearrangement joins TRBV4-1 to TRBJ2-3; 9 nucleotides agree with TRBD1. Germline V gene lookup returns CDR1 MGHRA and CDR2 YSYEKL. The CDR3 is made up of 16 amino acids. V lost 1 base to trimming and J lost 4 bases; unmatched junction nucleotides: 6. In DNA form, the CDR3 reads TGCGCCAGCAGCCAAGTATACAGGGGGCTCTCAGATACGCAGTATTTT. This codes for CASSQVYRGLSDTQYF.

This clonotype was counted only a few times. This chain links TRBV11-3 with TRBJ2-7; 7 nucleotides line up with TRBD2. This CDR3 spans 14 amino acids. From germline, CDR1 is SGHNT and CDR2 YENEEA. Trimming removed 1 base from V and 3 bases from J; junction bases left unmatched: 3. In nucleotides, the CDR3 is TGTGCCAGCAGCTTAGGTCAGCGGGGCTACGAGCAGTACTTC. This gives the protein CASSLGQRGYEQYF.

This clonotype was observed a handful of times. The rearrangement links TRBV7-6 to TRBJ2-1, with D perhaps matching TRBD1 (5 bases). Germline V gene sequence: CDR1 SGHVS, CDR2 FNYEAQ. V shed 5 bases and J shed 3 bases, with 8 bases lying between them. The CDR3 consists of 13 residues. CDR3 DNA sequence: TGTGCCAGCAGCCATCAGGGCTACAATGAGCAGTTCTTC. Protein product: CASSHQGYNEQFF.

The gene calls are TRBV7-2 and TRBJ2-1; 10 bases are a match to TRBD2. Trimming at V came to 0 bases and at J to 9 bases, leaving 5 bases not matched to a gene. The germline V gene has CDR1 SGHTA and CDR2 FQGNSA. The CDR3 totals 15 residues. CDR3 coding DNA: TGTGCCAGCAGCTTAGCAGCGGGGGGGCGCGCTGAGCAGTTCTTC. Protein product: CASSLAAGGRAEQFF.

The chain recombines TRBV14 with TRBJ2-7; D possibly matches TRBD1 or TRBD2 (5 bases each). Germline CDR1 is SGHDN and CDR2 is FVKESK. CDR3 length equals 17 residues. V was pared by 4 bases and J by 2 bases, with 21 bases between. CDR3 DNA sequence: TGTGCCAGCAGCCCAGAGACGTGGAAGAGGGGCGCCTACGAGCAGTACTTC. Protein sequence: CASSPETWKRGAYEQYF.

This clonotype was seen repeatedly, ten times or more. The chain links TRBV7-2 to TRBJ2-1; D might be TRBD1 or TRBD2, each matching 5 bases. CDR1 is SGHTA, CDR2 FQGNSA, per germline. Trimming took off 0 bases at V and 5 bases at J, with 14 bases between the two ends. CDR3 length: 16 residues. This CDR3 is CASSLAPGPKNNEQFF. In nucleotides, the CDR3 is TGTGCCAGCAGCTTAGCTCCGGGACCGAAAAACAATGAGCAGTTCTTC.

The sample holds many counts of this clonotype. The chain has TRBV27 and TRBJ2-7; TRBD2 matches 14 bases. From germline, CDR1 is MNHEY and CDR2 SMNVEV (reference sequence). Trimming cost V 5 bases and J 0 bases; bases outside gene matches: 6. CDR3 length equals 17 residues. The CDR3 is CASSTGLAGAYSYEQYF. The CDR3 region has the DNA TGTGCCAGCAGTACGGGACTAGCGGGAGCTTACTCCTACGAGCAGTACTTC.

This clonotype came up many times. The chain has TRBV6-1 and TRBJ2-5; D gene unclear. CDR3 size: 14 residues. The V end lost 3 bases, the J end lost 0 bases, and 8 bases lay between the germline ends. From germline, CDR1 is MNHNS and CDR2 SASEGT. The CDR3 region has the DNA TGTGCCAGCAGTGACCGCGACAACCAAGAGACCCAGTACTTC. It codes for CASSDRDNQETQYF.

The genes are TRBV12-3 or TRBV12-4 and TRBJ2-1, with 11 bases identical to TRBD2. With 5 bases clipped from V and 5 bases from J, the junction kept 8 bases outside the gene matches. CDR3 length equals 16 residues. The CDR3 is CASSRSGTSGNNEQFF. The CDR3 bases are TGTGCCAGCAGTCGATCCGGGACTAGCGGTAACAATGAGCAGTTCTTC.

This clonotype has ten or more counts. The DNA for the CDR3 is TGTGCCATCAGTGATAAGAGTAGCAATCAGCCCCAGCATTTT. Its protein is CAISDKSSNQPQHF. The rearrangement links TRBV10-3 to TRBJ1-5; D not certain. This CDR3 contains 14 residues. Germline V lookup: CDR1 ENHRY, CDR2 SYGVKD. The V and J ends lost 3 bases and 0 bases respectively, with 6 bases between them.

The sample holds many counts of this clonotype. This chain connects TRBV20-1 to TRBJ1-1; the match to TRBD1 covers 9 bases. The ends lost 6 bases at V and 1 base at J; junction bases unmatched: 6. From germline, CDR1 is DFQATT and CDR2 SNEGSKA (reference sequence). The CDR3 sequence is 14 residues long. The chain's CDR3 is CSAPSQGANTEAFF. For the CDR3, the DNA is TGCAGTGCACCTTCACAGGGGGCGAACACTGAAGCTTTCTTT.

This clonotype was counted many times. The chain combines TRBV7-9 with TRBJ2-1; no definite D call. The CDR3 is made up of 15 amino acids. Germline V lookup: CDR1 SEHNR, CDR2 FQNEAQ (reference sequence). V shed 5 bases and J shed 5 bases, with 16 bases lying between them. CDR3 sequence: CASSRRYTSNNEQFF. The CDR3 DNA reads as TGTGCCAGCAGCCGTCGTTATACAAGTAACAATGAGCAGTTCTTC. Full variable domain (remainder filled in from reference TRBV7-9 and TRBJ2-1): DTGVSQNPRHKITKRGQNVTFRCDPISEHNRLYWYRQTLGQGPEFLTYFQNEAQLEKSRLLSDRFSAERPKGSFSTLEIQRTEQGDSAMYLCASSRRYTSNNEQFFGPGTRLTVL.

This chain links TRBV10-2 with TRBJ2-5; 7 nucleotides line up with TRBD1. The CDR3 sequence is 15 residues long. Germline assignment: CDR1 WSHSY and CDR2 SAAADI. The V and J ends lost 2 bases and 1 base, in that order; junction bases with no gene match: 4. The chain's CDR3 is CASSEEGASQETQYF. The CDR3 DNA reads TGCGCCAGCAGTGAGGAGGGGGCAAGCCAAGAGACCCAGTACTTC.

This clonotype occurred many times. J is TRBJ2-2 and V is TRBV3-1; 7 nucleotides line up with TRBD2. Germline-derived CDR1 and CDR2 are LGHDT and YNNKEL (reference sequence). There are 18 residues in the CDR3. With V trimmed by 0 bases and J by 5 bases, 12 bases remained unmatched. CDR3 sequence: CASSQEALRAGRTGELFF. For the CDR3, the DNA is TGTGCCAGCAGCCAAGAGGCATTAAGGGCCGGGAGGACCGGGGAGCTGTTTTTT.

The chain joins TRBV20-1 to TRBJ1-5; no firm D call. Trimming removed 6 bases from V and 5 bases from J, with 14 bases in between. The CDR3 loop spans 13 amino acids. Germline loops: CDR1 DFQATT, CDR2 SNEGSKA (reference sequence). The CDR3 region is CSATPFWDQPQHF. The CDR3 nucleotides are TGCAGTGCCACACCCTTTTGGGATCAGCCCCAGCATTTT.

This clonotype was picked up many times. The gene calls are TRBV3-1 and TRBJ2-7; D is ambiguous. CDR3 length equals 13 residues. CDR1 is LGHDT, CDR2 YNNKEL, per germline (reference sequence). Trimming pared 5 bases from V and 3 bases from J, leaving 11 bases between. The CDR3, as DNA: TGTGCCAGCAGCATCAGCGTGCGCTACGAGCAGTACTTC. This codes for CASSISVRYEQYF.

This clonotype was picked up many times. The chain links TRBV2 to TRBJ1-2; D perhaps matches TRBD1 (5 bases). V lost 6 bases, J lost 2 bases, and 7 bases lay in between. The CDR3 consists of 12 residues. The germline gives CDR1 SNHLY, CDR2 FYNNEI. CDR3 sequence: CASRGVNYGYTF. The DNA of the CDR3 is TGTGCCAGCAGAGGGGTAAACTATGGCTACACCTTC.

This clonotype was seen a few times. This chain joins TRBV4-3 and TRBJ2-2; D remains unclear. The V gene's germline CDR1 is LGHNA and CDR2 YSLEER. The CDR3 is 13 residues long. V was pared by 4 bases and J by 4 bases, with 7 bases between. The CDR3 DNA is TGCGCCAGCAGCCGGGTATTCACCGGGGAGCTGTTTTTT. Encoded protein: CASSRVFTGELFF.

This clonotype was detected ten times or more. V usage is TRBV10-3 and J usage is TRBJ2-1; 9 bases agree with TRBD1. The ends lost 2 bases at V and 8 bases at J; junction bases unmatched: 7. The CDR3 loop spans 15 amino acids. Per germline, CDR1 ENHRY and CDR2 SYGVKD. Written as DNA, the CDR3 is TGTGCCATCAGTGAGCCGGGACAGGGAGACGATGAGCAGTTCTTC. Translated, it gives CAISEPGQGDDEQFF.

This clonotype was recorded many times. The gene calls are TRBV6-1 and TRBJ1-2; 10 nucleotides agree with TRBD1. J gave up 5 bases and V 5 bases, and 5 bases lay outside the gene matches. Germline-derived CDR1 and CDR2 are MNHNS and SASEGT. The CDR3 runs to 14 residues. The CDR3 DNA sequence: TGTGCCAGCAGTCCGCGACAGGGGGCATATGGCTACACCTTC. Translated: CASSPRQGAYGYTF.

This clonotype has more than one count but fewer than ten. The DNA of the CDR3 is TGTGCCATCAGTGAGTCTTCAGGGTATAGCAATCAGCCCCAGCATTTT. Translated, it gives CAISESSGYSNQPQHF. V and J are TRBV10-3 and TRBJ1-5, with D perhaps TRBD1 (5 bases). CDR1 is ENHRY, CDR2 SYGVKD, per germline. V was trimmed by 0 bases and J by 0 bases, leaving 9 bases between them. The length of the CDR3 is 16 residues.

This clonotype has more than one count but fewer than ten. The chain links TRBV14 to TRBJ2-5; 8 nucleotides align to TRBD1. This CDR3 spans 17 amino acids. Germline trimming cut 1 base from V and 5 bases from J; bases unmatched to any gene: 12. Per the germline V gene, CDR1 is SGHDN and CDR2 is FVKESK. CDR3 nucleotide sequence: TGTGCCAGCAGCCAAGGGGAAAGACAGGGGCGCTGGGAGACCCAGTACTTC. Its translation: CASSQGERQGRWETQYF.

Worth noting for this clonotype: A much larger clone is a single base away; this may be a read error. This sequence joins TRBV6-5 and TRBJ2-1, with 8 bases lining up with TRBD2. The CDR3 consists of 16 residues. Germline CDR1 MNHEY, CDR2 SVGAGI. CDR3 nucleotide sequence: TGTGCCAGCACTTACCCTCTAGCGGGCTCCTACAATGAGCAGTTCTTC. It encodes CASTYPLAGSYNEQFF.

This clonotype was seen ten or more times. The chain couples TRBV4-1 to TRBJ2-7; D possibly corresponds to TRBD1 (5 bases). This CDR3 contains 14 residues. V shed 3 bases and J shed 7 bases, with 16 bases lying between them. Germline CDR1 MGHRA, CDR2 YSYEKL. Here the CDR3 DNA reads TGCGCCAGCAGCCAGACACTCAGGGTTTGGGAGCAGTACTTC. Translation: CASSQTLRVWEQYF.

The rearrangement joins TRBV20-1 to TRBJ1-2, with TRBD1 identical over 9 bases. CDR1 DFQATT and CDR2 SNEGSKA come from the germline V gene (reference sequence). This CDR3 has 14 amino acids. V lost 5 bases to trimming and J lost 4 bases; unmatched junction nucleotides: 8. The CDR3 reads CSAFRDRELYGYTF. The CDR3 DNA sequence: TGCAGTGCTTTCCGGGACAGGGAACTCTATGGCTACACCTTC.

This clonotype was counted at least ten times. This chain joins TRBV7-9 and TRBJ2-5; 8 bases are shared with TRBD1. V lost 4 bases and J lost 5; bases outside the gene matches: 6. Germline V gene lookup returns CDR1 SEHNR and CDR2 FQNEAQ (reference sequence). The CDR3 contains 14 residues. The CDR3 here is CASSSQDRVETQYF. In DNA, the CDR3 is TGTGCCAGCAGCTCACAGGACAGGGTGGAGACCCAGTACTTC.

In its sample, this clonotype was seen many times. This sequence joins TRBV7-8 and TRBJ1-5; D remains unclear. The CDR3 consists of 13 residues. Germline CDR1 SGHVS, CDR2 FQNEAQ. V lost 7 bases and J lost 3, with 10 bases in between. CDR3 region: CASTPHYNQPQHF. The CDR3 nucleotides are TGTGCCAGCACACCCCACTACAATCAGCCCCAGCATTTT. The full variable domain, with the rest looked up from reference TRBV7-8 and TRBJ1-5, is GAGVSQSPRYKVAKRGQDVALRCDPISGHVSLFWYQQALGQGPEFLTYFQNEAQLDKSGLPSDRFFAERPEGSVSTLKIQRTQQEDSAVYLCASTPHYNQPQHFGDGTRLSIL.

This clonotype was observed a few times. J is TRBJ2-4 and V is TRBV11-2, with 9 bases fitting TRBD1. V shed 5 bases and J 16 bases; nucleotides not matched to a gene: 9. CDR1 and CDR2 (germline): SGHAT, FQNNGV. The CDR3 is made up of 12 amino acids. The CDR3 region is CASSLGQGRRYF. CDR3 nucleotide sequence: TGTGCCAGCAGCCTAGGACAGGGGAGAAGATACTTC.

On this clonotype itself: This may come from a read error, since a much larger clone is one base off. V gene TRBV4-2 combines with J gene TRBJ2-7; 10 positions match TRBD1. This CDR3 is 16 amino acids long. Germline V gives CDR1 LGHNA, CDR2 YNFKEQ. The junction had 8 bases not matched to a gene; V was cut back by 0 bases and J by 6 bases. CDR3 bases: TGTGCCAGCAGCCAAGAATTAGGACAGGGGGTTATCGAGCAGTACTTC. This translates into CASSQELGQGVIEQYF.